This T cell receptor beta chain was sequenced during a study of OX40 agonist ivuxolimab in advanced cancers. Looking at the study overall: The patients received ivuxolimab by intravenous route every 2 weeks at 0.01 to 10 mg/kg. Study-wide points: Normalized expansion of T-cell clones was also low for some nonresponders.

Points on this clone: Its target is not known.

Clones were sequenced by immunoSEQ multiplex PCR, and TCRdb holds only the in-frame ones, with some missing. The top ten hold 30% to 35% of the sample, which has about 43,000 clones, approximately 86% seen once. The V and J ends lost 4 bases and 9 bases, in that order; junction bases with no gene match: 9. This CDR3 spans 14 amino acids. Germline V CDR1 and CDR2: MNHNS, SASEGT. The clonotype originates from an adult with an advanced solid tumor such as melanoma, head and neck, liver or kidney cancer. The V and J genes are TRBV6-1 and TRBJ2-1; 7 bases fit TRBD2. This sample comprised CD4+ or CD8+ T cells sorted from blood, obtained in a trial of the OX40 agonist ivuxolimab. The CDR3 region has the DNA TGTGCCAGCAGTGCCCTCTCCAGGGAGGGTGAGCAGTTCTTC. Protein sequence: CASSALSREGEQFF.